This TCR beta chain was identified in a study of T-cell memory formation after mild COVID-19. Only a few counts were recorded for this clonotype. Its antigen is not identified. Study-wide findings and caveats: The appearance of some responding clones in pre-infection memory suggested that cross-reactive memory joined.

The V gene's germline CDR1 is SGHTA and CDR2 FQGNSA. CDR3 length: 16 residues. V trimming: 5 bases; J trimming: 1 base; junction bases outside the gene matches: 3. TCRdb fed the 5' RACE reads into MiXCR, producing one record per CDR3 protein. This table holds 250,000 to 400,000 distinct CDR3 sequences, 14% found once. The sequence derives from a young man who had mild COVID-19 (a few samples of this study predate the infection). Cell type and time point are not known. The sample consisted of PBMCs or a T cell subset sorted from them (not recorded which). The chain joins TRBV7-2 to TRBJ2-4, with TRBD2 matching 12 bases. The CDR3 here is CASSPGLAGAKNIQYF. As DNA, the CDR3 is TGTGCCAGCAGCCCGGGACTAGCGGGCGCCAAAAACATTCAGTACTTC.